This TCR beta chain was recorded in a study of blood T cell repertoires in COVID-19. V trimming: 2 bases; J trimming: 0 bases; junction bases outside the gene matches: 7. The CDR3 extends over 16 amino acids. The germline V gene encodes CDR1 LGHNA and CDR2 YNFKEQ. Those who participated ranged in age from roughly 18 to 90 years and resided in 24 US areas. The table came from immunoSEQ multiplex PCR; TCRdb's copy has only in-frame clones and leaves some out. The sample holds 300,000 or so clones; nearly 90% are singletons and the top ten take approximately 2.9%. The rearrangement links TRBV4-2 to TRBJ2-7; 7 bases align to TRBD1. The TCR was taken from a woman aged 50 to 65 who had been exposed to COVID-19. Sequenced material: PBMCs or T cells enriched from blood (not recorded which). The CDR3 DNA follows: TGTGCCAGCAGCCAAACTACCGGGACAGTCTCCTACGAGCAGTACTTC. This encodes CASSQTTGTVSYEQYF.